Listed below are T cell receptor beta chains from one sample, sequenced in a study of spatial heterogeneity in lung cancer. In TCRdb, the 5' RACE reads were re-called with MiXCR into one record per CDR3 protein. The sample gives under 85,000 distinct CDR3 sequences, 8% of which show up once; 6.8% is in the top ten. Sequencing was performed on PBMCs, taken at surgery. All receptors derive from a male donor with early-stage non-small cell lung cancer. CDR3s include the opening cysteine and the closing phenylalanine or tryptophan. The D gene is left open where the match is weak. Part of the rows lack a size; the others show once, few, many or a class for expanded clones.

TRBV3-1	TRBJ1-5	TRBD1	few	CASSQGSGGDQPQHF	TGTGCCAGCAGCCAAGGGTCAGGGGGGGATCAGCCCCAGCATTTT
TRBV6-5	TRBJ1-1	-	few	CASNQGQRAFF	TGTGCCAGCAACCAAGGACAAAGGGCTTTCTTT
TRBV3-1	TRBJ1-2	-	many	CASSQGAAGYTF	TGTGCCAGCAGCCAGGGGGCAGCTGGCTACACCTTC
TRBV16	TRBJ2-7	TRBD2	-	CASSRLREGEQYF	TGTGCCAGCAGCCGTCTAAGGGAGGGAGAGCAGTACTTC
TRBV3-1	TRBJ1-1	-	many	CASSQDATGLLDTEAFF	TGTGCCAGCAGCCAAGACGCTACAGGACTGCTGGACACTGAAGCTTTCTTT
TRBV7-2	TRBJ2-7	TRBD1	-	CARGPAGGMGEQYF	TGTGCCAGGGGGCCCGCAGGGGGTATGGGAGAGCAGTACTTC
TRBV11-3	TRBJ2-2	TRBD1	many	CASSLARGHVSTGELFF	TGTGCCAGCAGCTTAGCGAGGGGGCACGTTAGCACCGGGGAGCTGTTTTTT
TRBV6-1	TRBJ1-3	-	few	CASSEARGAASGNTIYF	TGTGCCAGCAGTGAAGCTCGGGGAGCGGCCTCTGGAAACACCATATATTTT
TRBV5-1	TRBJ2-3	-	few	CASSSGVLRTDTQYF	TGCGCCAGCAGCTCGGGAGTTCTCCGTACAGATACGCAGTATTTT
TRBV5-1	TRBJ2-5	-	-	CASSLGWEETQYF	TGCGCCAGCAGCTTGGGGTGGGAAGAGACCCAGTACTTC
TRBV3-1	TRBJ2-5	TRBD1	once	CASSIPTGNQETQYF	TGTGCCAGCAGCATACCGACAGGGAACCAAGAGACCCAGTACTTC
TRBV28	TRBJ2-1	TRBD2	many	CASTPSGTSGREVQFF	TGTGCCAGCACCCCATCAGGGACTAGCGGGAGGGAAGTGCAGTTCTTC
TRBV5-1	TRBJ2-1	TRBD2	many	CASSLGSFGEGEQFF	TGCGCCAGCAGCTTGGGTAGTTTCGGGGAGGGTGAGCAGTTCTTC
TRBV28	TRBJ2-1	-	many	CASSFGGIDEQFF	TGTGCCAGCAGTTTCGGCGGGATCGATGAGCAGTTCTTC
TRBV11-2	TRBJ1-1	-	many	CASSAYPGRENTEAFF	TGTGCCAGCAGCGCCTATCCCGGACGTGAGAACACTGAAGCTTTCTTT
TRBV20-1	TRBJ1-5	-	-	CSAGAPRQPQHF	TGCAGTGCTGGGGCCCCTAGGCAGCCCCAGCATTTT
TRBV20-1	TRBJ2-7	-	few	CSASPIGRSQSYEQYF	TGCAGTGCCTCCCCTATAGGGCGATCTCAAAGCTACGAGCAGTACTTC
TRBV10-1	TRBJ2-5	-	-	CASQGAILETQYF	TGCGCCAGCCAAGGGGCGATTCTTGAGACCCAGTACTTC
TRBV9	TRBJ2-2	-	many	CASSVATMGDLVTGELFF	TGTGCCAGCAGCGTAGCTACTATGGGGGATCTGGTCACCGGGGAGCTGTTTTTT
TRBV3-1	TRBJ1-6	-	few	CASSQDLSGSYNSPLHF	TGTGCCAGCAGCCAAGATCTTTCGGGCTCCTATAATTCACCCCTCCACTTT
TRBV5-1	TRBJ2-1	TRBD1	many	CASNEGQGILSEQFF	TGCGCCAGCAACGAAGGACAGGGAATTCTAAGTGAGCAGTTCTTC
TRBV5-1	TRBJ2-1	-	many	CASSHSGAGEHEQFF	TGCGCCAGCAGCCACTCGGGCGCTGGGGAGCATGAGCAGTTCTTC
TRBV7-2	TRBJ2-7	-	few	CASSSGPGAYEQYF	TGTGCCAGCAGCTCGGGTCCAGGAGCCTACGAGCAGTACTTC
TRBV5-6	TRBJ1-5	TRBD1	many	CASSLVAGGSNQPQHF	TGTGCCAGCAGCTTGGTGGCAGGGGGGAGCAATCAGCCCCAGCATTTT
TRBV27	TRBJ1-1	-	-	CASSLSGGQTEAFF	TGTGCCAGCAGTTTATCGGGGGGACAAACTGAAGCTTTCTTT
TRBV12-3/TRBV12-4	TRBJ2-4	-	many	CASSFQPNIQYF	TGTGCCAGCAGTTTCCAACCTAACATTCAGTACTTC
TRBV2	TRBJ2-3	-	many	CASSEQAGGTDTQYF	TGTGCCAGCAGTGAACAGGCCGGCGGGACAGATACGCAGTATTTT
TRBV27	TRBJ1-2	-	few	CASRQTKDPYGYTF	TGTGCCAGCAGGCAGACTAAGGATCCCTATGGCTACACCTTC
TRBV12-3/TRBV12-4	TRBJ1-1	-	few	CASSSTTRVAFF	TGTGCCAGCAGTTCCACGACCCGAGTGGCTTTCTTT
TRBV10-3	TRBJ2-3	-	-	CAIGRTDTQYF	TGTGCCATCGGACGCACAGATACGCAGTATTTT
TRBV10-2	TRBJ1-5	-	many	CASSEGGNQPQHF	TGCGCCAGCAGTGAGGGCGGCAATCAGCCCCAGCATTTT
TRBV20-1	TRBJ2-3	TRBD2	once	CSASRMTSGSTDTRYF	TGCAGTGCTAGCCGAATGACTAGCGGGAGCACAGATACGCGGTATTTT
TRBV12-3/TRBV12-4	TRBJ2-1	-	few	CASSIEYNEQFF	TGTGCCAGCAGTATAGAGTACAATGAGCAGTTCTTC
TRBV7-9	TRBJ2-5	-	few	CASTRDTQETQYF	TGTGCCAGCACCCGGGACACTCAAGAGACCCAGTACTTC
TRBV27	TRBJ1-2	-	few	CASSLSGSEGYTF	TGTGCCAGCAGTTTGTCAGGATCCGAAGGCTACACCTTC
TRBV7-9	TRBJ1-4	TRBD1	many	CASSWGRTGGEKLFF	TGTGCCAGCAGCTGGGGACGGACAGGCGGTGAAAAACTGTTTTTT
TRBV9	TRBJ2-5	TRBD2	many	CASSVVPSGSLETQYF	TGTGCCAGCAGCGTAGTGCCTAGCGGGAGTTTAGAGACCCAGTACTTC
TRBV29-1	TRBJ1-1	-	many	CSAASSKEDTEAFF	TGCAGCGCTGCTTCCTCTAAAGAGGACACTGAAGCTTTCTTT
TRBV18	TRBJ1-1	-	few	CASSGGRSTEAFF	TGTGCCAGCTCCGGGGGGCGCAGCACTGAAGCTTTCTTT
TRBV18	TRBJ1-4	TRBD1	-	CASSPSPGTDEKLFF	TGTGCCAGCTCACCCTCCCCTGGGACAGATGAAAAACTGTTTTTT
TRBV7-3	TRBJ2-1	TRBD1	few	CASSPDRNEQFF	TGTGCCAGCAGCCCGGACAGGAATGAGCAGTTCTTC
TRBV6-6	TRBJ1-1	-	many	CASSQGGNTEAFF	TGTGCCAGCAGTCAAGGCGGGAACACTGAAGCTTTCTTT
TRBV10-2	TRBJ1-5	-	many	CASGGARGNQPQHF	TGCGCCAGCGGAGGGGCGAGGGGCAATCAGCCCCAGCATTTT
TRBV7-2	TRBJ2-2	TRBD1	many	CASIAMGQSNTGELFF	TGTGCCAGCATCGCCATGGGACAGTCGAACACCGGGGAGCTGTTTTTT
TRBV5-1	TRBJ2-3	-	many	CASSLLGTVDTQYF	TGCGCCAGCAGCTTGTTAGGGACGGTGGATACGCAGTATTTT
TRBV12-3/TRBV12-4	TRBJ1-2	-	-	CASSSRTPGGSRYGYTF	TGTGCCAGCAGTTCCCGGACACCGGGGGGGAGCCGGTATGGCTACACCTTC
TRBV3-1	TRBJ1-1	-	many	CASSQRGTEAFF	TGTGCCAGCAGCCAGAGGGGCACTGAAGCTTTCTTT
TRBV7-2	TRBJ2-5	-	few	CASCRTPGTMETQYF	TGTGCCAGCTGCCGAACACCTGGGACGATGGAGACCCAGTACTTC
TRBV11-2	TRBJ1-5	TRBD1	-	CASSEDRGQPQHF	TGTGCCAGCAGCGAGGACAGGGGGCAGCCCCAGCATTTT
TRBV7-8	TRBJ2-5	-	many	CASSPRRSQETQYF	TGTGCCAGCAGCCCCAGAAGGTCCCAAGAGACCCAGTACTTC
TRBV18	TRBJ2-7	-	-	CASSPSRGDEQYF	TGTGCCAGCTCACCCTCCCGGGGAGACGAGCAGTACTTC
TRBV7-3	TRBJ2-5	-	many	CASSLTSSETQYF	TGTGCCAGCAGCTTAACGTCTTCTGAGACCCAGTACTTC